This T cell receptor beta chain stems from a study of OX40 agonist ivuxolimab in advanced cancers. Study overall: Ivuxolimab is an agonistic anti-OX40 (CD134) antibody, and patients were treated with it.

Sequenced by immunoSEQ multiplex PCR; TCRdb stores in-frame clones only, minus some. The profile shows roughly 90,000 clones, approximately 90% of them singletons. The CDR3 extends over 14 amino acids. Germline V gives CDR1 SGHAT, CDR2 FQNNGV. Trimming left V 5 bases short and J 1 base short, with 11 bases between. Sample: CD4+ or CD8+ T cells sorted from blood, taken in a trial of the OX40 agonist ivuxolimab. The source of this sequence is an adult with an advanced solid tumor such as melanoma, head and neck, liver or kidney cancer. The rearrangement joins TRBV11-2 to TRBJ1-1; D gene ambiguous. The CDR3 loop reads CASSPHPTNTEAFF. As DNA, the CDR3 is TGTGCCAGCAGCCCTCACCCAACGAACACTGAAGCTTTCTTT.